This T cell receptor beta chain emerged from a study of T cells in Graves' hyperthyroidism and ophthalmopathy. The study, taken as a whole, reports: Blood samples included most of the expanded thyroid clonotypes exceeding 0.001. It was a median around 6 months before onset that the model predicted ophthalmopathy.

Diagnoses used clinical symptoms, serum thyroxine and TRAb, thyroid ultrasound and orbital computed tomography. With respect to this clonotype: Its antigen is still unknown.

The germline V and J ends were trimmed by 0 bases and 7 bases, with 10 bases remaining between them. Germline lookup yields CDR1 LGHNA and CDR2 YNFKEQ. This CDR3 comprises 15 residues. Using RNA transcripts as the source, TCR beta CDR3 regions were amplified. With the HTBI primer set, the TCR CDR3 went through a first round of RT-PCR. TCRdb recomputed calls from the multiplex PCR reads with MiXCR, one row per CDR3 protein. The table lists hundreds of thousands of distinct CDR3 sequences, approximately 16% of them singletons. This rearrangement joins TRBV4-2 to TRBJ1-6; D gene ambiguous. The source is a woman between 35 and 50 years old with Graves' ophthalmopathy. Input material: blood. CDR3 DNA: TGTGCCAGCAGCCAAGAGGCTAGCAGCAATTCACCCCTCCACTTT. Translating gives CASSQEASSNSPLHF.